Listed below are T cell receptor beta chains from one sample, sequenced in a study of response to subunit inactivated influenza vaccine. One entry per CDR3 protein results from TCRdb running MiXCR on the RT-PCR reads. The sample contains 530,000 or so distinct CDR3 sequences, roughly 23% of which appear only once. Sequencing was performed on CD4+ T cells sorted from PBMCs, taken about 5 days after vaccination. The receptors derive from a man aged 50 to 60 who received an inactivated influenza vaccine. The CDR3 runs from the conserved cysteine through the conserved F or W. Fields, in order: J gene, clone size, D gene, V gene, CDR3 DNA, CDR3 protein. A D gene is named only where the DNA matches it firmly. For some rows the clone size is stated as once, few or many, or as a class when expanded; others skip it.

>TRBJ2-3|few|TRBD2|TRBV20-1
TGCAGTGCGAGTAGCGGGAGTGGCACAGATACGCAGTATTTT
CSASSGSGTDTQYF
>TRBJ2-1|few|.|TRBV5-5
TGTGCCAGCAGCTTGGAGGGGACACCATACAATGAGCAGTTCTTC
CASSLEGTPYNEQFF
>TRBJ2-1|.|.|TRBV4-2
TGTGCCAGCAGCCAATCACCGGAAACGGTTAATGAGCAGTTCTTC
CASSQSPETVNEQFF
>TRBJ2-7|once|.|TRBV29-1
TGCAGCGTTGTGGGACGGATAACCTACGAGCAGTACTTC
CSVVGRITYEQYF
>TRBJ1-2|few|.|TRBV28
TGTGCCAGCAGTTTACTCCGACAGAACTATGGCTACACCTTC
CASSLLRQNYGYTF
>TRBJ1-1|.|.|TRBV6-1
TGTGCCAGCACCGTCGGGGGCCGGACTGAAGCTTTCTTT
CASTVGGRTEAFF
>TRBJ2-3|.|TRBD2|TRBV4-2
TGTGCCAGCAGCCAGGGGGGACTAGCAGGGGATACGCAGTATTTT
CASSQGGLAGDTQYF
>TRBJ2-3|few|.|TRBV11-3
TGTGCCAGCAGCTCACGGGACACCGGCGATACGCAGTATTTT
CASSSRDTGDTQYF
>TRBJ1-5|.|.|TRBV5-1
TGCGCCAGCAGCCCGGGCGGCGTTGGGTTCAATCAGCCCCAGCATTTT
CASSPGGVGFNQPQHF
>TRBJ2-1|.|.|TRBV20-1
TGCAGTGCTTGGGCTTTAACAGGGAATGAGCAGTTCTTC
CSAWALTGNEQFF
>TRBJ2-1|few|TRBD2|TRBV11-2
TGTGCCAGCAGGGTCGGGAGCGGGGGGCACAATGAGCAGTTCTTC
CASRVGSGGHNEQFF
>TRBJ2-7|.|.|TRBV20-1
TGCAGTGCTAGAGCCCTCTACGAGCAGTACTTC
CSARALYEQYF